This TCR beta chain emerged from a study of cytomegalovirus exposure and HLA in healthy donors (dated by TCRdb to about 2017). Regarding the complete study: In an earlier analysis of some 610 of the donors, roughly 300 Gb of sequence data and 100 million or so unique TCR beta sequences from about 179 million T cells were reported. An early release that covered fewer than 750 HLA-typed donors contained 250 to 350 gigabases of sequencing data and tens of millions of unique TCR sequences. Of the 350 to 450 genotyped donors, roughly 80% were placed in the genetic ancestry cluster associated with self-reported Caucasian donors. The study aimed to test whether cataloging public T cell receptors could reveal signatures of past pathogen exposure. The study profiled the T cell repertoires of 666 subjects by immunosequencing and related them to cytomegalovirus serostatus. A separate validation cohort of 90 to 150 different subjects was used in addition to the approximately 700-subject first cohort. High-throughput TCR immunosequencing, statistical association of individual TCRs with disease status, and machine learning were combined to predict cytomegalovirus infection status. A later analysis re-analyzed previously published TCR beta repertoires from approximately 670 donors and added high-resolution HLA genotyping to study TCR occurrence patterns. Rather than using new phenotypic data, the later analysis identified candidate immune exposures from TCR beta sequences and from how often those sequences occurred across donors. An earlier analysis of fewer than 750 of the donors used high-throughput TCR beta sequencing to judge whether each TCR beta V gene segment behaved as functional or pseudogenic. Donor age, sex, ethnicity and CMV serostatus were compiled together with the repertoire data. In a later genetic analysis, genome-wide SNP genotypes for 398 of the 666 donors were used, and that subset was treated as a discovery cohort. Every discovery cohort repertoire had been produced on one sequencing platform. HLA typing covered class I and class II loci at four-digit resolution. The number of typed donors differed by locus: 629-630 for A, B, C, DRB1 and DQB1; roughly 510 for DQA1; 606 for DPA1; and around 450 for DPB1. Several DR-DQ haplotypes were treated as single units for association and clustering because of strong linkage in the cohort. On average, over 200,000 unique TCR beta nucleotide sequences were sequenced per donor among fewer than 500 genotyped donors of the cohort, with about 17% of those sequences being non-productive. The research as a whole found: Linkage disequilibrium might explain the correlated functional status among segregating V segments, but an unknown experimental factor could not be excluded. Some IMGT-functional V segments, including TRBV6-2 and TRBV6-3, could not be told apart with the 87-base-pair reads, so those segments were excluded. An association between a missense DCLRE1C variant and V-gene and J-gene trimming of TCR beta chains was found in a later genetic analysis and replicated in an independent cohort. Roughly uniform sequencing depth across donors was assumed in presence/absence analyses, although this assumption may not hold. Because counts were too low, about 18 rarely observed V segments, including chromosome 9 orphons, were excluded from the earlier analysis of a few hundred of the donors. While some public TCRs were present in many individuals, most TCR sequences turned up only very rarely across donors. A later analysis found that HLA-associated TCR beta chains were more clonally expanded and had lower generation probabilities than equally common non-associated chains. Because some donors lacked HLA typing at each locus, the association tests relied only on the typed subset. An earlier analysis of around 500 of the donors showed that most TCR beta V segments appeared in productive rearrangements either about 87% or about 30% of the time, which broadly matched IMGT annotations. A group of highly shared sequence variants was considered likely to be a technical artifact of the sequencing pipeline. This cohort had only TCR beta chains sequenced, and the lack of alpha or paired-chain data limited which features could be detected. In a later genetic analysis, fewer N-insertions in productive TCRs were reported among donors in an Asian-associated ancestry cluster than the 666-donor mean. A later analysis found that most CMV-associated TCR beta chains appeared HLA-restricted, with HLA associations seemingly driven largely by CMV exposure. A further reported finding was that TCR beta sequences accurately predicted the HLA-A and HLA-B alleles for most subjects in the first cohort. When HLA alleles, especially DR and DQ, strongly co-occurred, TCR associations were difficult to assign to individual alleles. A few of the identified cytomegalovirus-associated TCR beta chains were confirmed in vitro to be specific for cytomegalovirus antigens. According to the authors, the approach could potentially be generalized to other disease states and immunological phenotypes. The study listed approximately 160 TCR beta chains as associated with cytomegalovirus. At a false discovery rate of 0.05, a later analysis linked approximately 18,000 TCR beta sequences to specific HLA alleles. Immune exposure information for the cohort was limited to CMV serostatus. Cytomegalovirus status was reported to be diagnosed by the classifier with high specificity and sensitivity in both the original and validation cohorts. A later analysis reported that several top co-occurrence clusters appeared linked to parvovirus B19, influenza, CMV and Epstein-Barr virus. According to a later analysis, TCR association rates differed among HLA loci, with DRB1 alleles showing the most associated TCRs and HLA-C alleles showing the fewest.

For this clone: The antigen it recognizes is unknown. Within one base of it there is no much larger clone, and no base qualities were kept.

The cohort consisted of 666 healthy bone marrow donors. At the time of sampling, all cohort members were nominally healthy, though unrecorded immune exposures were likely present. The donor was CMV seronegative and belonged to the group of around 350 seronegative cohort members. A peripheral blood sample was collected from each donor, and TCR beta sequencing was performed on peripheral blood mononuclear cells. The Qiagen DNeasy Blood Extraction Kit was used to extract genomic DNA from the blood cell samples. The germline V gene gives CDR1 as SGHRS and CDR2 as YFSETQ. Its CDR3 holds 14 amino acids, cysteine through phenylalanine. Only the CDR3 part of the read is kept: 42 bases, read in frame from the first base. V is shortened by 0 bases, J by 0 bases, and the region joining them spans 6 bases. Libraries were constructed by the immunoSEQ multiplex PCR assay. The multiplex PCR relied on a mix of 60 forward primers for TCR Vbeta segments and 13 reverse primers for TCR Jbeta segments. A multiplex PCR assay on genomic DNA amplified the CDR3 region of rearranged TCR beta genes. On the Illumina HiSeq System, the amplified TCR beta libraries were sequenced as 87-base-pair reads. On the study's bioinformatics: In a later analysis, approximately 74 million unique TCR beta chains were counted across the approximately 670 repertoires, and around 10 million of these chains were shared by at least two donors. Raw reads were error-corrected and collapsed into unique sequences by a nearest-neighbor algorithm in which closely related sequences were merged to remove PCR and sequencing errors. To assign V, D and J gene segments, CDR3 sequences were aligned to IMGT reference sequences. For a sequence to be retained, at least a six-nucleotide match to both a V gene segment and a J gene segment was required. Rearrangements were called productive when the CDR3 lacked stop codons and stayed in frame with V and J; all others were non-productive. CDR3 was defined according to IMGT convention as the region running from the second conserved V-encoded cysteine to the conserved J-encoded phenylalanine. The earlier analysis of 550 to 650 of the donors excluded any sequence lacking an unambiguous match to a single V gene segment. In an earlier analysis of more than 500 of the donors, a V segment was called functional when productive rearrangements were above 56.7%, and segregating when the standard deviation between donors exceeded 5%. A statistical classification framework was developed to diagnose cytomegalovirus status using the catalog of TCR beta chain sequences. In a later analysis, TCR nucleotide sequences were compared against IMGT/GENE-DB human TR gene sequences so that V and J genes could be assigned. Using the TCRdist pipeline, a later analysis assigned CDR3 sequences along with most-parsimonious VDJ recombination scenarios. In a later analysis, every TCR beta chain was defined by the combination of its CDR3 amino acid sequence and its V-gene family, and reads without a unique V-gene family were dropped. To address suspected cross-contamination and a sequencing artifact, a later analysis removed under 600 highly shared, low-generation-probability nucleotide sequences. In a later analysis, a clonal expansion index was calculated for each public chain from normalized within-repertoire ranks of inferred template counts. A later analysis computed generation probabilities with a VDJ recombination model fitted to out-of-frame rearrangements, and checked the results against IGoR. Hypergeometric tests were used in a later analysis to score TCR-TCR, TCR-HLA and TCR-CMV co-occurrence, with a repertoire-size bias correction applied to the TCR pairs. In a later analysis, false discovery rates were estimated by permuting HLA or CMV assignments 20 times. In a later analysis, co-occurring TCRs were grouped using DBSCAN, with TCRdist sequence similarity added in when clustering inside HLA-allele-positive subsets. For co-occurrence clustering, repertoires with fewer than 30,000 or more than 120,000 public chains were excluded, along with roughly five repertoires with anomalous nucleotide sharing. In TCRdb, the immuneACCESS table is reduced to in-frame sequences with V and J assigned. These tables do not hold every clone; where another copy was compared, an unresolved V gene accounts for under half, and the others remain unexplained. V and J calls and clone size are those listed in that table; D and trimming were worked out from the DNA. The sample table lists 150,000 to 200,000 clones, roughly four fifths of them with a count of one. The top ten clones comprise 1.9% of the sample.

The receptor comes from a man aged 30 to 39 in good health and CMV-seronegative. The receptor chain draws on TRBV5-1 and TRBJ1-1; no D gene call is confident. The sample consisted of PBMCs. The CDR3 in this case is CASSLGVMNTEAFF. Read as DNA, the sequence is TGCGCCAGCAGCTTGGGCGTTATGAACACTGAAGCTTTCTTT. Here the CDR3 is joined to the reference TRBV5-1 and TRBJ1-1 genes, and the full variable domain is: KAGVTQTPRYLIKTRGQQVTLSCSPISGHRSVSWYQQTPGQGLQFLFEYFSETQRNKGNFPGRFSGRQFSNSRSEMNVSTLELGDSALYLCASSLGVMNTEAFFGQGTRLTVV.